These 7 T cell receptor beta chains share one sample of origin, sequenced in a study of cytomegalovirus exposure and HLA in healthy donors. In the PCR, 60 Vbeta and 13 Jbeta primers were used. TCRdb keeps only in-frame clones here, not all; method: immunoSEQ multiplex PCR. The table has some 89,000 clones, more than 65% seen once; the top ten hold approximately 8.9%. The sample consisted of PBMCs. The receptors come from a man between 60 and 70 years old in good health and CMV-seronegative.

The CDR3, as DNA: TGCGCCAGCAGCTCGACACCGCAGGGGCTCGAAAGCACAGATACGCAGTATTTT. This encodes CASSSTPQGLESTDTQYF. The chain combines TRBV5-1 with TRBJ2-3; D is perhaps TRBD1 (6 bases). This CDR3 is built from 18 residues. The V gene lost 3 bases and the J gene lost 0 bases, with 20 bases spanning the gap. Germline values: CDR1 SGHRS, CDR2 YFSETQ.

V gene TRBV7-2 combines with J gene TRBJ2-5; possibly TRBD1 for D (6 bases). The V end lost 3 bases, the J end lost 5 bases, and 16 bases lay between the germline ends. Germline-derived CDR1 and CDR2 are SGHTA and FQGNSA. The CDR3 extends over 15 amino acids. The CDR3 coding sequence is TGTGCCAGCAGCTTTACCTCCGACAGGTCTGAGACCCAGTACTTC. Its translation is CASSFTSDRSETQYF.

V gene TRBV6-5 combines with J gene TRBJ1-2; weak D call: TRBD1 (5 bases). Germline loops: CDR1 MNHEY, CDR2 SVGAGI. The CDR3 covers 14 residues. The V gene lost 6 bases and the J gene lost 4 bases, with 15 bases spanning the gap. The CDR3 DNA sequence: TGTGCCAGCAGCCAAGAGGGGAGGTCCTATGGCTACACCTTC. This gives the protein CASSQEGRSYGYTF.

This clone was detected once. The chain is built from TRBV2 and TRBJ2-7; 7 nucleotides match TRBD1. The J segment lost 1 base and the V segment lost 4 bases, leaving 4 bases of the junction unmatched. The CDR3 contains 14 residues. Looked up from germline, CDR1 is SNHLY and CDR2 is FYNNEI. The CDR3 loop is CASSGVGQSYEQYF. For the CDR3, the DNA is TGTGCCAGCAGTGGGGTGGGACAGTCCTACGAGCAGTACTTC.

The chain recombines TRBV29-1 with TRBJ2-5; tentatively, D is TRBD2 (6 bases). CDR3 size: 15 residues. Between the trimmed V and J ends, which lost 6 bases and 4 bases, there was a span of 21 bases. Germline loops: CDR1 SQVTM, CDR2 ANQGSEA. The CDR3 nucleotides are TGCAGCGTGGGCGGGGCCTCGAGGGTAGTAGAGACCCAGTACTTC. Protein product: CSVGGASRVVETQYF.

The V and J genes are TRBV5-6 and TRBJ2-2, with TRBD1 identical over 10 bases. J lost 3 bases, V lost 4 bases, and 6 bases had no gene match. CDR3 length equals 16 residues. The V gene's germline CDR1 is SGHDT and CDR2 YYEEEE. This CDR3 reads CASSPDRGPYTGELFF. DNA of the CDR3: TGTGCCAGCAGCCCCGACAGGGGGCCATACACCGGGGAGCTGTTTTTT. Combining the CDR3 with reference TRBV5-6 and TRBJ2-2 gives the whole variable domain DAGVTQSPTHLIKTRGQQVTLRCSPKSGHDTVSWYQQALGQGPQFIFQYYEEEERQRGNFPDRFSGHQFPNYSSELNVNALLLGDSALYLCASSPDRGPYTGELFFGEGSRLTVL.

The chain has TRBV6-6 and TRBJ1-1; D ambiguous. Germline lookup yields CDR1 MNHNY and CDR2 SVGAGI (reference sequence). The CDR3 loop spans 14 amino acids. The germline V and J ends were trimmed by 5 bases and 0 bases, with 10 bases remaining between them. CDR3: CASSLGSLNTEAFF. The CDR3 coding sequence is TGTGCCAGCAGTCTGGGCAGTTTGAACACTGAAGCTTTCTTT.